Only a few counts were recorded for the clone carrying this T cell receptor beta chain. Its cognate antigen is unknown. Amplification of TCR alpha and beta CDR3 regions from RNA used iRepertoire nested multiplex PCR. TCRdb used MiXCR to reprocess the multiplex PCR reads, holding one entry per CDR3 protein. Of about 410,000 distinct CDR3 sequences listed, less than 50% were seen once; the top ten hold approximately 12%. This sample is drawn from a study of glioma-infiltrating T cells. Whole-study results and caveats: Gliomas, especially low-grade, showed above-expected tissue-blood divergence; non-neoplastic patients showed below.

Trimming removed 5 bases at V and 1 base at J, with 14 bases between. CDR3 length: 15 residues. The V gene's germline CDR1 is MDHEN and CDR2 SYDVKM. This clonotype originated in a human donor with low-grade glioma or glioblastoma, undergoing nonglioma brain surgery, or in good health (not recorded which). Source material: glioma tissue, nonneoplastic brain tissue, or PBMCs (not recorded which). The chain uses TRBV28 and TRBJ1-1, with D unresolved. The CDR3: CASSVINQKNTEAFF. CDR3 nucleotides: TGTGCCAGCAGTGTGATAAACCAGAAGAACACTGAAGCTTTCTTT.